This T cell receptor (delta chain) was profiled in a study of γδ T cells in repeated Plasmodium falciparum infection. Germline assignment: CDR1 GEAIGNYY and CDR2 EKD. The CDR3 totals 19 residues. V shed 4 bases and J 2 bases; nucleotides not matched to a gene: 21. Vgamma9/Vdelta2+ and Vdelta2-negative gammadelta T cells were flow-sorted from PBMC for bulk sequencing. There are a few counts of this clone. Its antigen remains unidentified. A far larger clone is just one base off, so this is likely a read error. This sample also contains other DNA sequences that code for the same CDR3. The study, taken as a whole, reports: Malian children's Vdelta2-negative repertoires appeared more expanded and less diverse than Australians'.

TCRdb redid the clone calls on the multiplex PCR reads with CATT. The repertoire consists of over 55,000 delta-chain clones, with about 1.5% occurring once and the leading ten covering 14% to 15%. The chain joins TRDV2 to TRDJ1; the match to TRDD2 covers 7 bases. No J gene was available from TCRdb, and it was assigned here by a germline match of the DNA. This clonotype was sampled from a pool of human donors (malaria-infected and uninfected, not separated). The sample was gamma-delta T cells from blood. CDR3 coding DNA: TGTGCCTGTGATAATCCCGCCTTCCTTGACTGCGGGTATACCGATAAACTCATCTTT. As protein: CACDNPAFLDCGYTDKLIF.